The 22 T cell receptor beta chains in this list originate from one sample, sequenced in a study of low-dose radiotherapy and immunotherapy resistance in tumors. Stated time point: before trial treatment. TCR amplification ran 15 to 25 PCR cycles using constant-region and V-primer adapter primers. TCRdb ran MiXCR on the reads and lists one entry per CDR3 protein. The sample lists about 50,000 distinct CDR3 sequences; 12% were seen once. The input for sequencing was PBMCs, taken before treatment. Receptor source: a female donor with ovarian cancer.

This clonotype appeared many times. The J gene is TRBJ2-5, the V gene TRBV5-1, with a possible D match to TRBD2 (5 bases). Trimming shortened V by 5 bases and J by 3 bases, and 17 bases separated the two germline ends. The CDR3 has 15 amino acids. Looked up from germline, CDR1 is SGHRS and CDR2 is YFSETQ. In DNA, the CDR3 is TGCGCCAGCAGAAATAAAGGACTGGCGAAAGAGACCCAGTACTTC. It encodes CASRNKGLAKETQYF.

This clonotype was picked up a small number of times. The rearrangement joins TRBV20-1 to TRBJ2-4; D gene ambiguous. In germline, CDR1 is DFQATT, CDR2 SNEGSKA (reference sequence). V was pared by 0 bases and J by 0 bases, with 12 bases between. The CDR3 has 16 amino acids. The CDR3: CSARDTFELAKNIQYF. The CDR3 DNA follows: TGCAGTGCTAGAGACACCTTTGAGCTAGCCAAAAACATTCAGTACTTC.

The rearrangement uses TRBV10-3 and TRBJ2-5; 15 bases align to TRBD2. Germline V CDR1 and CDR2: ENHRY, SYGVKD. The CDR3 runs 18 residues. J was trimmed by 5 bases and V by 4 bases; bases with no gene match: 11. The CDR3: CAISGGLAGGLPRETQYF. The CDR3 region has the DNA TGTGCCATCAGTGGGGGACTAGCGGGGGGCCTCCCCCGGGAGACCCAGTACTTC.

This clonotype was picked up many times. The chain has TRBV12-3 or TRBV12-4 and TRBJ2-3, with D hard to call. This CDR3 comprises 14 residues. Trimming removed 5 bases at V and 4 bases at J, with 13 bases between. DNA of the CDR3: TGTGCCAGCAGTCGTATTTCGGGTGCAGATACGCAGTATTTT. This gives the protein CASSRISGADTQYF.

This clonotype was observed many times. This chain connects TRBV21-1 to TRBJ2-3; the DNA was not used to check the table's D call, TRBD1. TRBV21-1 is termed a pseudogene. The CDR3 has 20 residues. CDR3 coding DNA: TGTGCCAGCAGCAAACGAACGGGTCCCGGGACATGGGCCGGCACAGATACGCAGTATTTT. Protein sequence: CASSKRTGPGTWAGTDTQYF.

As to this clonotype: Only one base separates this from a far larger clonotype, so it likely reflects a read error. This chain uses TRBV6-6 with TRBJ2-1, with D perhaps TRBD1 or TRBD2 (5 bases each). Trimming cost V 7 bases and J 10 bases, with 20 bases left between them. The CDR3 covers 14 residues. Germline values: CDR1 MNHNY, CDR2 SVGAGI (reference sequence). The CDR3 region is CASTNGRDPMEQFF. In DNA form, the CDR3 reads TGTGCCAGCACCAACGGCCGGGACCCGATGGAGCAGTTCTTC.

This clonotype has at least ten counts. This rearrangement joins TRBV29-1 to TRBJ1-2, with a tentative D call TRBD1 (5 bases). Germline V lookup: CDR1 SQVTM, CDR2 ANQGSEA. The CDR3 has 13 residues. Deletions cut 7 bases from V and 0 bases from J, with 12 bases between. In DNA form, the CDR3 reads TGCAGCGCCCATTTGGGGGCTAACTATGGCTACACCTTC. This translates into CSAHLGANYGYTF. The whole variable domain, filled in from reference TRBV29-1 and TRBJ1-2, reads SAVISQKPSRDICQRGTSLTIQCQVDSQVTMMFWYRQQPGQSLTLIATANQGSEATYESGFVIDKFPISRPNLTFSTLTVSNMSPEDSSIYLCSAHLGANYGYTFGSGTRLTVV.

This clonotype has at least ten counts. The chain employs TRBV20-1 and TRBJ1-1, with D hard to call. Deletions cut 0 bases from V and 1 base from J, with 15 bases between. Per the germline V gene, CDR1 is DFQATT and CDR2 is SNEGSKA (reference sequence). The length of the CDR3 is 16 residues. For the CDR3, the DNA is TGCAGTGCTAGAGACCGGTCAGGACTGCCGAACACTGAAGCTTTCTTT. Translated, it gives CSARDRSGLPNTEAFF.

Comments on this clonotype: Mismatch with germline at one junction end may stem from a read error. The chain has TRBV11-1 and TRBJ2-1; D remains ambiguous. CDR3 length equals 11 residues. Germline CDR1 SGHAT, CDR2 FQDESV (reference sequence). The CDR3 loop is CASTGYDEQFF. The CDR3 DNA is TGTGCCAGCACCGGCTACGATGAGCAGTTCTTC.

This clonotype was counted many times. The chain joins TRBV6-1 to TRBJ2-3; 7 bases align to TRBD2. Per germline, CDR1 MNHNS and CDR2 SASEGT. With V trimmed by 3 bases and J by 1 base, 7 bases remained unmatched. This CDR3 spans 16 amino acids. The CDR3 sequence: CASSEAWEGGTDTQYF. CDR3 coding DNA: TGTGCCAGCAGTGAGGCGTGGGAGGGAGGCACAGATACGCAGTATTTT.

In its sample, this clonotype was seen many times. The chain is built from TRBV20-1 and TRBJ1-1, with D maybe TRBD1 (5 bases). The CDR3 runs 12 residues. Germline V CDR1 and CDR2: DFQATT, SNEGSKA (reference sequence). Trimming cost V 0 bases and J 5 bases, with 7 bases left between them. The CDR3 protein is CSARDGGTEAFF. The DNA of the CDR3 is TGCAGTGCTAGAGATGGGGGAACTGAAGCTTTCTTT.

Many counts were recorded for this clonotype. The chain joins TRBV13 to TRBJ1-4; 9 bases are shared with TRBD1. V shed 0 bases, J shed 7 bases, and the junction held 6 bases outside the gene matches. The CDR3 covers 16 residues. Germline loops: CDR1 PRHDT, CDR2 FYEKMQ (reference sequence). CDR3 region: CASSLGDRGGREKLFF. As DNA, the CDR3 is TGTGCCAGCAGCTTAGGCGACAGGGGGGGGCGTGAAAAACTGTTTTTT.

This clonotype was observed at least ten times. This chain uses TRBV15 with TRBJ2-3; no definite D call. V shed 4 bases and J shed 6 bases, with 8 bases lying between them. CDR1 and CDR2 from the germline V gene are LNHNV and YYDKDF (reference sequence). The CDR3 loop spans 12 amino acids. CDR3 amino acids: CATSIGWDTQYF. CDR3 DNA: TGTGCCACCAGCATCGGTTGGGATACGCAGTATTTT.

This clonotype was observed at least ten times. The V call is TRBV10-3, the J call TRBJ1-2; TRBD1 is a possible D gene (6 bases). Trimming cost V 2 bases and J 0 bases, with 7 bases left between them. Germline CDR1 and CDR2: ENHRY and SYGVKD. This CDR3 has 14 residues. The DNA of the CDR3 is TGTGCCATCAGTGAGGGACAGTCTAACTATGGCTACACCTTC. Translation: CAISEGQSNYGYTF.

This clonotype was recorded many times. The rearrangement joins TRBV5-1 to TRBJ1-4, with D perhaps TRBD1 (6 bases). The V end was cut by 0 bases, the J end by 5 bases, with 11 bases between. This CDR3 has 15 residues. Germline V lookup: CDR1 SGHRS, CDR2 YFSETQ. As DNA, the CDR3 is TGCGCCAGCAGCTTGGCCGCAGGGGCGAATGAAAAACTGTTTTTT. It specifies CASSLAAGANEKLFF.

The chain has TRBV4-3 and TRBJ2-7, with TRBD2 matching over 12 bases. With 0 bases clipped from V and 3 bases from J, the junction kept 3 bases outside the gene matches. Germline CDR1 LGHNA, CDR2 YSLEER. The CDR3 covers 16 residues. CDR3 DNA: TGCGCCAGCAGCCAAGATTCGACTAGCGGGGGCTACGAGCAGTACTTC. Encoded protein: CASSQDSTSGGYEQYF.

This clonotype appeared many times. CDR3 sequence: CASSYFDEQFF. The CDR3 nucleotides read TGTGCCAGCAGTTACTTCGATGAGCAGTTCTTC. The chain couples TRBV6-2 or TRBV6-3 to TRBJ2-1, with D hard to call. The CDR3 loop spans 11 amino acids. Germline CDR1 is MNHEY and CDR2 is SVGEGT. The V end was cut by 1 base, the J end by 8 bases, with 3 bases between.

This clonotype was picked up many times. The chain combines TRBV29-1 with TRBJ2-5; tentative D call: TRBD1 (5 bases). Trimming removed 6 bases from V and 0 bases from J, with 8 bases in between. Germline CDR1 and CDR2: SQVTM and ANQGSEA. The CDR3 loop spans 12 amino acids. The CDR3 is CSVVGDQETQYF. In DNA, the CDR3 is TGCAGCGTCGTAGGGGACCAAGAGACCCAGTACTTC. The whole variable domain, filled in from reference TRBV29-1 and TRBJ2-5, reads SAVISQKPSRDICQRGTSLTIQCQVDSQVTMMFWYRQQPGQSLTLIATANQGSEATYESGFVIDKFPISRPNLTFSTLTVSNMSPEDSSIYLCSVVGDQETQYFGPGTRLLVL.

This clonotype occurred a few times. The rearrangement links TRBV10-3 to TRBJ2-1, with TRBD2 matching 15 bases. V lost 2 bases and J lost 6; bases outside the gene matches: 2. CDR1 is ENHRY, CDR2 SYGVKD, per germline. CDR3 length: 16 amino acids. The CDR3 sequence: CAISEGLAGGGNEQFF. The CDR3 nucleotides are TGTGCCATCAGTGAGGGACTAGCGGGAGGGGGCAATGAGCAGTTCTTC.

This clonotype was counted ten times or more. The chain joins TRBV28 to TRBJ2-1, with TRBD2 matching 7 bases. Trimming removed 2 bases from V and 5 bases from J; junction bases left unmatched: 6. CDR3 size: 15 residues. Germline-derived CDR1 and CDR2 are MDHEN and SYDVKM. The CDR3 protein is CASSLPAAGDNEQFF. In DNA, the CDR3 is TGTGCCAGCAGTTTACCCGCGGCGGGAGACAATGAGCAGTTCTTC.

This clonotype was seen ten or more times. The J gene is TRBJ1-3, the V gene TRBV6-2 or TRBV6-3, with 11 bases that match TRBD1. The V and J ends lost 5 bases and 4 bases, in that order; junction bases with no gene match: 4. The length of the CDR3 is 15 residues. The germline gives CDR1 MNHEY, CDR2 SVGEGT. The CDR3 spells CASSARTGGGNTIYF. CDR3 nucleotides: TGTGCCAGCAGTGCTCGGACAGGGGGCGGAAACACCATATATTTT.

CDR3 sequence (DNA): TGTGCCAGCAGCGTAGCCAATGAGCAGTTCTTC. As protein: CASSVANEQFF. V and J are TRBV9 and TRBJ2-1; unclear D gene. Trimming took 0 bases from V and 6 from J, leaving 1 base between them. CDR1 is SGDLS, CDR2 YYNGEE, per germline. CDR3 length equals 11 residues.